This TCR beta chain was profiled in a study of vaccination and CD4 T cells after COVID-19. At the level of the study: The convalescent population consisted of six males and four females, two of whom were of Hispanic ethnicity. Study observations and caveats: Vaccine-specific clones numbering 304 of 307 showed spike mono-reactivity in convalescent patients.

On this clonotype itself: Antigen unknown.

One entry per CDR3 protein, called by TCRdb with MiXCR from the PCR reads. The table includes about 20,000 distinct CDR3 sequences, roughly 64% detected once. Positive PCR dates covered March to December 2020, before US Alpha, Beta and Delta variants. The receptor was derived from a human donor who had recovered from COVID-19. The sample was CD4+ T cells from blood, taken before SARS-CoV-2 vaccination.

The chain's CDR3 is CASSQASTEFVYNEQFF. CDR3 coding DNA: TGTGCCAGCAGCCAAGCGTCGACAGAATTTGTTTACAATGAGCAGTTCTTC. The chain links TRBV4-2 to TRBJ2-1; D might be TRBD1 (5 bases). The germline V and J ends were trimmed by 1 base and 4 bases, with 17 bases remaining between them. The V gene's germline CDR1 is LGHNA and CDR2 YNFKEQ. CDR3 size: 17 residues.